This passage covers 27 T cell receptor beta chains from one sample sequenced in a study of blood T cell repertoires in COVID-19. Profiled with immunoSEQ multiplex PCR; TCRdb holds only in-frame clones, not every one. The data show around 260,000 clones, approximately 89% seen once. Sequencing input: peripheral blood. The receptors were gathered from a woman in her 70s with COVID-19, enrolled during active disease.

The table lists this clone with a count of one. This chain joins TRBV27 and TRBJ2-7; the match to TRBD1 covers 8 bases. There are 14 residues in the CDR3. The ends lost 8 bases at V and 4 bases at J; junction bases unmatched: 10. CDR1 and CDR2 from the germline V gene are MNHEY and SMNVEV (reference sequence). CDR3 in amino acids: CASGVTGVGYEQYF. CDR3 DNA sequence: TGTGCCAGCGGGGTGACAGGGGTTGGGTACGAGCAGTACTTC.

The chain links TRBV11-3 to TRBJ2-7; possible D gene TRBD1, 5 bases. The V end lost 7 bases, the J end lost 2 bases, and 18 bases lay between the germline ends. Germline CDR1 SGHNT, CDR2 YENEEA. This CDR3 is 15 amino acids long. The CDR3 DNA reads TGTGCCAGCACCTTCCGCGGTAGGGGCACCTACGAGCAGTACTTC. Amino acids: CASTFRGRGTYEQYF.

The rearrangement uses TRBV28 and TRBJ2-1; 12 bases fit TRBD2. CDR1 is MDHEN and CDR2 is SYDVKM in the germline V gene. V lost 4 bases and J lost 7; bases outside the gene matches: 8. The CDR3 is 16 residues long. CDR3 protein: CASSSSLAGGFNEQFF. Written as DNA, the CDR3 is TGTGCCAGCAGTTCATCACTAGCGGGAGGATTTAATGAGCAGTTCTTC. The full variable domain, completed using reference TRBV28 and TRBJ2-1, is DVKVTQSSRYLVKRTGEKVFLECVQDMDHENMFWYRQDPGLGLRLIYFSYDVKMKEKGDIPEGYSVSREKKERFSLILESASTNQTSMYLCASSSSLAGGFNEQFFGPGTRLTVL.

The rearrangement links TRBV18 to TRBJ2-2, with TRBD1 matching 7 bases. The CDR3 runs 16 residues. Trimming removed 2 bases from V and 5 bases from J; junction bases left unmatched: 8. Germline values: CDR1 KGHSH, CDR2 LQKENI. The CDR3 DNA reads TGTGCCAGCTCACCATTTGAGACAGGGACGACCGGGGAGCTGTTTTTT. The encoded protein is CASSPFETGTTGELFF.

The sample holds one count of this clone. V gene TRBV19 combines with J gene TRBJ1-1; TRBD1 agrees at 7 bases. The trim removed 7 bases at V and 1 base at J, leaving 6 bases unmatched. The CDR3 contains 14 residues. In germline, CDR1 is LNHDA, CDR2 SQIVND (reference sequence). The CDR3 reads CASNSGQKNTEAFF. The CDR3 nucleotides are TGTGCCAGTAACTCGGGACAGAAGAACACTGAAGCTTTCTTT.

V usage is TRBV3-1 (or the pseudogene TRBV3-2) and J usage is TRBJ2-1; TRBD2 agrees at 16 bases. The CDR3 is 15 residues long. Germline CDR1 and CDR2: LGHDT and YNNKEL (reference sequence). Unmatched junction bases numbered 2, after V lost 3 bases and J lost 9 bases. Written as DNA, the CDR3 is TGTGCCAGCAGCCAGGGACTAGCGGGAGGGCCTGAGCAGTTCTTC. Translated, it gives CASSQGLAGGPEQFF.

This chain connects TRBV10-3 to TRBJ1-2; no clear D gene. V was cut by 0 bases and J by 6 bases, with 8 bases left in between. The CDR3 has 13 residues. Germline assignment: CDR1 ENHRY and CDR2 SYGVKD. CDR3 sequence (DNA): TGTGCCATCAGTGAGTCGAGGGAGGATGGCTACACCTTC. The encoded protein is CAISESREDGYTF.

The J gene is TRBJ1-5, the V gene TRBV19, with TRBD1 as a possible D gene (5 bases). Germline V gives CDR1 LNHDA, CDR2 SQIVND (reference sequence). V was trimmed by 4 bases and J by 2 bases, leaving 15 bases between them. The CDR3 has 16 amino acids. This CDR3 is CASSTFGGGGNQPQHF. The CDR3 DNA reads TGTGCCAGTAGTACGTTCGGGGGGGGTGGCAATCAGCCCCAGCATTTT.

As DNA, the CDR3 is TGTGCCAGCAGCCGGGGACAGGATATCACTGGAAACACCATATATTTT. Amino acid sequence: CASSRGQDITGNTIYF. This chain links TRBV3-1 (or the pseudogene TRBV3-2) with TRBJ1-3, with 8 bases identical to TRBD1. V lost 4 bases, J lost 2 bases, and 7 bases stayed unmatched. Germline V gives CDR1 LGHDT, CDR2 YNNKEL (reference sequence). The CDR3 extends over 16 amino acids.

This clone occurred a few times. A read error may produce the germline difference seen at one junction end. The V gene is TRBV6-2 or TRBV6-3, the J gene TRBJ2-7, with 8 bases identical to TRBD2. The CDR3 runs to 12 residues. The germline CDR1 and CDR2 sequences are MNHEY and SVGEGT. CDR3 nucleotide sequence: TGTGCCAGCAGTACCCCGACTAGCGCGTTAGGCTTC. Protein product: CASSTPTSALGF.

The sample holds one count of this clone. The V gene is TRBV6-1, the J gene TRBJ2-3, with 8 bases identical to TRBD2. Trimming removed 1 base from V and 4 bases from J; junction bases left unmatched: 4. Germline V gives CDR1 MNHNS, CDR2 SASEGT. This CDR3 has 15 amino acids. The CDR3 spells CASSEEAGAADTQYF. The CDR3, as DNA: TGTGCCAGCAGTGAAGAAGCGGGAGCGGCAGATACGCAGTATTTT.

This chain connects TRBV5-4 to TRBJ2-1, with 8 bases identical to TRBD2. After removal of 2 bases from V and 7 bases from J, the junction contained 5 bases not matched to a gene. This CDR3 has 14 amino acids. Germline V gene data show CDR1 as SGHNT and CDR2 as YYREEE (reference sequence). This CDR3 reads CASSFSGVWNEQFF. The CDR3 nucleotides read TGTGCCAGCAGCTTTAGCGGGGTGTGGAATGAGCAGTTCTTC.

The J gene is TRBJ2-1, the V gene TRBV10-3; 10 bases agree with TRBD2. Germline V lookup: CDR1 ENHRY, CDR2 SYGVKD. Losses at the gene ends were 2 bases for V and 7 bases for J; bases not matched to a gene: 11. The CDR3 is 17 amino acids. The CDR3 sequence: CAISENLASGSGNEQFF. The CDR3 nucleotides are TGTGCCATCAGTGAGAATTTGGCTAGCGGGAGTGGGAATGAGCAGTTCTTC.

This sequence joins TRBV9 and TRBJ2-2; 9 bases line up with TRBD2. This CDR3 has 20 amino acids. Germline V gene lookup returns CDR1 SGDLS and CDR2 YYNGEE. V was clipped by 0 bases and J by 6 bases; unmatched bases: 18. The CDR3 DNA follows: TGTGCCAGCAGCGTAGGAGGAAGAGTTGCGGGAGGGCCGGCGGCCGGGGAGCTGTTTTTT. Its translation is CASSVGGRVAGGPAAGELFF. The variable domain in full, completed from reference TRBV9 and TRBJ2-2, reads DSGVTQTPKHLITATGQRVTLRCSPRSGDLSVYWYQQSLDQGLQFLIQYYNGEERAKGNILERFSAQQFPDLHSELNLSSLELGDSALYFCASSVGGRVAGGPAAGELFFGEGSRLTVL.

The chain has TRBV6-5 and TRBJ1-2; the match to TRBD1 covers 9 bases. Trimming at V came to 6 bases and at J to 4 bases, leaving 6 bases not matched to a gene. The germline CDR1 and CDR2 sequences are MNHEY and SVGAGI. The CDR3 spans 14 residues. Here the CDR3 reads CASRVGTGTYGYTF. The DNA for the CDR3 is TGTGCCAGCAGGGTCGGGACAGGGACCTATGGCTACACCTTC.

The V gene is TRBV3-1 (or the pseudogene TRBV3-2), the J gene TRBJ2-1, with a tentative D call TRBD2 (7 bases). This CDR3 is 14 amino acids long. CDR1 is LGHDT and CDR2 is YNNKEL in the germline V gene (reference sequence). Trimming stripped 3 bases from V and 9 bases from J, with 15 bases between. CDR3 loop: CASSHQVGGGEQFF. In DNA, the CDR3 is TGTGCCAGCAGCCATCAGGTGGGAGGGGGTGAGCAGTTCTTC.

The rearrangement joins TRBV29-1 to TRBJ1-1, with 10 positions matching TRBD1. Germline V gene lookup returns CDR1 SQVTM and CDR2 ANQGSEA. The CDR3 length is 12 residues. Trimming at V came to 4 bases and at J to 11 bases, leaving 7 bases not matched to a gene. CDR3 loop: CSVAGTGDLAFF. DNA of the CDR3: TGCAGCGTTGCCGGGACAGGGGATTTGGCTTTCTTT.

This rearrangement joins TRBV7-9 to TRBJ1-4, with D possibly TRBD1 on 6 matching bases. Germline V gene lookup returns CDR1 SEHNR and CDR2 FQNEAQ (reference sequence). This CDR3 is 13 amino acids long. V lost 10 bases and J 7 bases, leaving 16 bases between the germline ends. The CDR3 is CATSGAGVEKLFF. As DNA, the CDR3 is TGTGCCACATCTGGGGCAGGGGTTGAAAAACTGTTTTTT.

The J gene is TRBJ1-1, the V gene TRBV3-1 (or the pseudogene TRBV3-2); D is perhaps TRBD1 (5 bases). This CDR3 has 16 amino acids. Germline-derived CDR1 and CDR2 are LGHDT and YNNKEL (reference sequence). V was cut by 0 bases and J by 1 base, with 12 bases left in between. For the CDR3, the DNA is TGTGCCAGCAGCCAAGACGGAGGGGCTTGGAACACTGAAGCTTTCTTT. Translating it yields CASSQDGGAWNTEAFF.

J is TRBJ1-5 and V is TRBV3-1 (or the pseudogene TRBV3-2), with no clear D. The germline V and J ends were trimmed by 1 base and 3 bases, with 4 bases remaining between them. CDR1 LGHDT and CDR2 YNNKEL come from the germline V gene (reference sequence). This CDR3 is 13 amino acids long. The CDR3 nucleotides are TGTGCCAGCAGCCAAGCAAACAATCAGCCCCAGCATTTT. It specifies CASSQANNQPQHF.

This chain joins TRBV30 and TRBJ1-1; tentatively, D is TRBD1 (6 bases). With 7 bases removed from V and 8 bases from J, the gap between germline ends came to 14 bases. In germline, CDR1 is GTSNPN, CDR2 SVGIG (reference sequence). This CDR3 has 11 residues. The CDR3 nucleotides are TGTGCCTCGACGACAGGATACGAAGCTTTCTTT. The encoded protein is CASTTGYEAFF.

V gene TRBV27 combines with J gene TRBJ1-1; D might be TRBD1 (5 bases). The CDR3 totals 16 residues. Trimming left V 1 base short and J 0 bases short, with 12 bases between. Germline V CDR1 and CDR2: MNHEY, SMNVEV (reference sequence). CDR3 region: CASSLFPAGLNTEAFF. The CDR3 DNA follows: TGTGCCAGCAGTTTATTCCCCGCAGGGTTGAACACTGAAGCTTTCTTT.

Of note for this clone: Other DNA sequences in the sample encode the same CDR3. The chain uses TRBV6-2 or TRBV6-3 and TRBJ1-1, with D unclear. Trimming removed 0 bases from V and 5 bases from J, with 7 bases in between. Germline lookup yields CDR1 MNHEY and CDR2 SVGEGT. The length of the CDR3 is 13 residues. The chain's CDR3 is CASSYSGGTEAFF. CDR3 in DNA: TGTGCCAGCAGTTACTCAGGAGGAACTGAAGCTTTCTTT.

As DNA, the CDR3 is TGTGCCAGCAGCTTATATCGCGGGAGGGTTGAGCAGTTCTTC. The encoded protein is CASSLYRGRVEQFF. The genes are TRBV7-6 and TRBJ2-1, with 9 bases identical to TRBD2. Losses at the gene ends were 2 bases for V and 9 bases for J; bases not matched to a gene: 5. CDR1 and CDR2 (germline): SGHVS, FNYEAQ. The CDR3 is made up of 14 amino acids.

The V and J genes are TRBV3-1 (or the pseudogene TRBV3-2) and TRBJ1-2, with 9 bases identical to TRBD1. The CDR3 sequence is 14 residues long. V gave up 5 bases and J gave up 2 bases; unmatched junction bases: 3. Germline CDR1 LGHDT, CDR2 YNNKEL (reference sequence). CDR3 residues: CASSMGTGNYGYTF. CDR3 DNA: TGTGCCAGCAGCATGGGGACAGGGAACTATGGCTACACCTTC.

The V and J genes are TRBV7-8 and TRBJ1-3; D gene uncertain. In germline, CDR1 is SGHVS, CDR2 FQNEAQ. Trimming stripped 0 bases from V and 4 bases from J, with 13 bases between. CDR3 size: 16 residues. The DNA for the CDR3 is TGTGCCAGCAGCTTAGCGGGTAGGAGGACCGGAAACACCATATATTTT. This gives the protein CASSLAGRRTGNTIYF.

V gene TRBV20-1 combines with J gene TRBJ1-1; D call uncertain. The V end lost 2 bases, the J end lost 6 bases, and 7 bases lay between the germline ends. CDR1 and CDR2 from the germline V gene are DFQATT and SNEGSKA (reference sequence). The CDR3 covers 11 residues. CDR3 in DNA: TGCAGTGCTAGAAAATCTGCTGAAGCTTTCTTT. Protein: CSARKSAEAFF.